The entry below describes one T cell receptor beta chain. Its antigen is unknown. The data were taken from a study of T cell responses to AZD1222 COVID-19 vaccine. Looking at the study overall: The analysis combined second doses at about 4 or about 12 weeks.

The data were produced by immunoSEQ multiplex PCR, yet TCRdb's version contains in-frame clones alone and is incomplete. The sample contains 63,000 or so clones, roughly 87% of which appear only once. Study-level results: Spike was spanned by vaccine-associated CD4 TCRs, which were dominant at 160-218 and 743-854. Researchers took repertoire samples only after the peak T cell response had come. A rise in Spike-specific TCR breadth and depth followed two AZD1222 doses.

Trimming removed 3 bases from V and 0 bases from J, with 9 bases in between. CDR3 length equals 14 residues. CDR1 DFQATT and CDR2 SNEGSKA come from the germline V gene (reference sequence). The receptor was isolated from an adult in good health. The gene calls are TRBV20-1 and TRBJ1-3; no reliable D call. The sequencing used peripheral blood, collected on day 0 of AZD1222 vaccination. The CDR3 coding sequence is TGCAGTGCTAGTACCCAGCTCTCTGGAAACACCATATATTTT. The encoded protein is CSASTQLSGNTIYF.